A single count supports the clone carrying this T cell receptor beta chain. Its matching antigen is unknown. Sampling consisted of one heparinised blood draw per donor, averaging approximately 100 mL. Purities in excess of 95% were seen in all sorted populations. The CDR3 contains 12 residues. Trimming pared 2 bases from V and 4 bases from J, leaving 7 bases between. Germline CDR1 and CDR2: SGHNT and YYREEE (reference sequence). This record comes from a study of beta chain features in type 1 diabetes. Study observations and caveats: Moderate yet significant TCRB CDR3 shortening was seen in Type 1 diabetes patients in all four CD4+ subsets.

Investigators reverse transcribed all isolated RNA, so they sequenced expressed TCRB transcripts. Method: immunoSEQ multiplex PCR; TCRdb's copy keeps in-frame clones and lacks some. The sample has 60,000 to 75,000 clones; about 50% are singletons. This rearrangement joins TRBV5-4 to TRBJ2-7; TRBD1 is a possible D gene (5 bases). The receptor was derived from a man younger than 40 with type 1 diabetes. Sequenced: central memory CD4+ T cells from blood. The chain's CDR3 is CASSFQGYEQYF. Written as DNA, the CDR3 is TGTGCCAGCAGCTTTCAGGGATACGAGCAGTACTTC.